This T cell receptor beta chain was observed in a study of blood T cell repertoires in COVID-19. Study as a whole: The samples span acute and convalescent COVID-19 from the United States, Italy and Spain.

Trimming removed 5 bases from V and 6 bases from J; junction bases left unmatched: 11. Germline lookup yields CDR1 SGDLS and CDR2 YYNGEE. This CDR3 spans 15 amino acids. Original processing methods: Amplification with reference gene primers provided the estimates of nucleated cell counts. Produced via immunoSEQ multiplex PCR; TCRdb's table is partial and in-frame only. D and trimming come from the DNA, and the V and J calls and clone size come from that table. Counted here are 90,000 to 120,000 clones, approximately 80% occurring once; the ten biggest clones make up 2.5% to 3.5%. The source material was peripheral blood. V usage is TRBV9 and J usage is TRBJ2-7; 10 bases match TRBD2. This TCR was recovered from a woman aged 80 or over with active or convalescent COVID-19. The CDR3 protein is CASRTVGLALSEQYF. For the CDR3, the DNA is TGTGCCAGCAGGACGGTGGGACTAGCGTTGTCCGAGCAGTACTTC.